This T cell receptor (beta chain) was obtained from a study of shared clonotypes between healthy human individuals. Study-level points and caveats: Blood was the only sampled material, and tissue repertoires likely differ.

In this sample, this clone turned up once. Its antigen is not known. Every donor, a Caucasian adult, lived in Nashville, Tennessee. This CDR3 comprises 19 residues. After removal of 2 bases from V and 3 bases from J, the junction contained 19 bases not matched to a gene. Germline V gene data show CDR1 as GTSNPN and CDR2 as SVGIG (reference sequence). Researchers ran the assay at a deep level. Loaded into unsorted PBMC replicate PCRs was about 330 ng DNA, 25,000 to 30,000 T cell genomes. Data came from immunoSEQ multiplex PCR; TCRdb stores just in-frame clones and leaves some out. Altogether fewer than 600,000 clones are present, 70% to 80% being singletons, with the ten largest covering around 13%.

The rearrangement uses TRBV30 and TRBJ2-5; 9 positions agree with TRBD2. This clonotype was sampled from a woman aged 40 to 55 in good health. Some clones in this sample may be carry-over from other donors' samples. The specimen sequenced was PBMCs. The CDR3 spells CAWSPRDWREGLVEETQYF. The DNA for the CDR3 is TGTGCCTGGAGTCCACGGGACTGGCGGGAGGGCCTTGTGGAAGAGACCCAGTACTTC. The full variable domain, with the rest looked up from reference TRBV30 and TRBJ2-5, is SQTIHQWPATLVQPVGSPLSLECTVEGTSNPNLYWYRQAAGRGLQLLFYSVGIGQISSEVPQNLSASRPQDRQFILSSKKLLLSDSGFYLCAWSPRDWREGLVEETQYFGPGTRLLVL.